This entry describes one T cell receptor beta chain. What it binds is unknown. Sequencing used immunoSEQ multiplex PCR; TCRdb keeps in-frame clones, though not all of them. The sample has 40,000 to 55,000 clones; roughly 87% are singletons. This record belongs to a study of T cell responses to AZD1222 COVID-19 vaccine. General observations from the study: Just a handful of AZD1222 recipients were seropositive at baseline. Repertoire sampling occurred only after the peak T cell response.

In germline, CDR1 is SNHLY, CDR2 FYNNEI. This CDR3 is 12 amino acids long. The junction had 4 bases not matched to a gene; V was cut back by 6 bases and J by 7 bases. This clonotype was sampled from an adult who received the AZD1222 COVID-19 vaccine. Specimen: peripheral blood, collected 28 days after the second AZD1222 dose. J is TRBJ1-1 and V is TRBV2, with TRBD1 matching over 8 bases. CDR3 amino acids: CASSGTGFEAFF. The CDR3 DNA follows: TGTGCCAGCAGCGGGACAGGTTTTGAAGCTTTCTTT.